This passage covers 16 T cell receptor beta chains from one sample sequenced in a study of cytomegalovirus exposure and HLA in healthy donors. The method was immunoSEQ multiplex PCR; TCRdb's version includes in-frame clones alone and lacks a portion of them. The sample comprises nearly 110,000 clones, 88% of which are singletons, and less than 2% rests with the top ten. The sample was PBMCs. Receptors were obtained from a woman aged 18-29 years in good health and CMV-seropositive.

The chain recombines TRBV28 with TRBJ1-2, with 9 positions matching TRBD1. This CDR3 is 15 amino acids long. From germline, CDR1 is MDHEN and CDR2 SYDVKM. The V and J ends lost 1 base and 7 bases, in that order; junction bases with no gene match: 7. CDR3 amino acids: CASSLSPGQGLGYTF. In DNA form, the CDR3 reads TGTGCCAGCAGTTTATCTCCGGGACAGGGTCTTGGCTACACCTTC.

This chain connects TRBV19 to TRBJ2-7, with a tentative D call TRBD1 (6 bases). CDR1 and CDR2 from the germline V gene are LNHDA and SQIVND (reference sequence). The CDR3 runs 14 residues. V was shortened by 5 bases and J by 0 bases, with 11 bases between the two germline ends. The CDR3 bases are TGTGCCAGTAGTGCCACAGGGAGCTCCTACGAGCAGTACTTC. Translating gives CASSATGSSYEQYF.

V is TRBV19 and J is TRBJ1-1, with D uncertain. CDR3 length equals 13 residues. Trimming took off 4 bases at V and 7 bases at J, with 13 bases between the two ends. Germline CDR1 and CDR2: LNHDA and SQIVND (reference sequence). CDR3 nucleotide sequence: TGTGCCAGTAGTACCTCCGGACGGGATGAAGCTTTCTTT. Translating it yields CASSTSGRDEAFF. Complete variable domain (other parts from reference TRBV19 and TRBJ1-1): DGGITQSPKYLFRKEGQNVTLSCEQNLNHDAMYWYRQDPGQGLRLIYYSQIVNDFQKGDIAEGYSVSREKKESFPLTVTSAQKNPTAFYLCASSTSGRDEAFFGQGTRLTVV.

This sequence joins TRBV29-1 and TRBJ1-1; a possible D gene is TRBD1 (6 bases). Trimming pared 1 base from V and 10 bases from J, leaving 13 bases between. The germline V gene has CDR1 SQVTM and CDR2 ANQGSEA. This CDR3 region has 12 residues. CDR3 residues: CSVEVGGRTAFF. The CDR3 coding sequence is TGCAGCGTTGAAGTGGGGGGGCGCACAGCTTTCTTT.

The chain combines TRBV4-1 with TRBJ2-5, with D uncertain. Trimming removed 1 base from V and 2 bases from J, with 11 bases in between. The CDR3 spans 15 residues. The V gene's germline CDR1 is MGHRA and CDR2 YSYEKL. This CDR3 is CASSQVYTTQETQYF. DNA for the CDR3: TGCGCCAGCAGCCAAGTGTACACTACGCAAGAGACCCAGTACTTC.

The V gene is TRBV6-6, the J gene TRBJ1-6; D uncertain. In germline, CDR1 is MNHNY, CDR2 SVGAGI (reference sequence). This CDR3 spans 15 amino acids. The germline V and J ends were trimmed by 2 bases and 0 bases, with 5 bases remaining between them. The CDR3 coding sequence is TGTGCCAGCAGTTACGAGAGCTCCTATAATTCACCCCTCCACTTT. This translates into CASSYESSYNSPLHF.

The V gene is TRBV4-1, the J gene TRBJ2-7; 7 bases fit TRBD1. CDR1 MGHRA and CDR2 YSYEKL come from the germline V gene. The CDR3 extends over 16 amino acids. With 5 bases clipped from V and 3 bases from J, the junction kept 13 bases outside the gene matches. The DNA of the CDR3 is TGCGCCAGCAGCGTCTCCGGGACAGAAGGTTTCTACGAGCAGTACGTC. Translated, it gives CASSVSGTEGFYEQYV.

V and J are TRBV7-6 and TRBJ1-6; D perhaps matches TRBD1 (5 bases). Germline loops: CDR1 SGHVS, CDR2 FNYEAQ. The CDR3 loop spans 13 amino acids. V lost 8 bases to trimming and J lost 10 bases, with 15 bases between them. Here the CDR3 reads CASPLREDSPLHF. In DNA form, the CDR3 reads TGTGCCAGCCCTCTCAGGGAGGACTCACCCCTCCACTTT.

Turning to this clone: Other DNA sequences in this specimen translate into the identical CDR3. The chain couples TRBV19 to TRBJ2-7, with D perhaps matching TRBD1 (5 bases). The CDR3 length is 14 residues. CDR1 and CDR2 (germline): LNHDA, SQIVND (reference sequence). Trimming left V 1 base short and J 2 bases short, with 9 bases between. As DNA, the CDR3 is TGTGCCAGTAGTATAGGCCAGGGTACCTACGAGCAGTACTTC. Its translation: CASSIGQGTYEQYF.

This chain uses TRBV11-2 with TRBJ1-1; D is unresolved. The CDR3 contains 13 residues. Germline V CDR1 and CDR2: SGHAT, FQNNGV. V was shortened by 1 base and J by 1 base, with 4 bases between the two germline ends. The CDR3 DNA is TGTGCCAGCAGCTTAGGGAGGAACACTGAAGCTTTCTTT. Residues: CASSLGRNTEAFF.

The CDR3 coding sequence is TGTGCCAGCAGTGCGACAGGGTCCGGCTACACCTTC. Amino acid sequence: CASSATGSGYTF. This chain joins TRBV27 and TRBJ1-2; 7 bases match TRBD1. Looked up from germline, CDR1 is MNHEY and CDR2 is SMNVEV (reference sequence). CDR3 size: 12 residues. Germline trimming cut 5 bases from V and 8 bases from J; bases unmatched to any gene: 5.

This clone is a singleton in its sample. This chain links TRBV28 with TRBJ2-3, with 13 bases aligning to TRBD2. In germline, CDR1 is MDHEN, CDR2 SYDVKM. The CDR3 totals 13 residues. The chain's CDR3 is CGTSGGAIYTQYF. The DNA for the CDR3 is TGTGGTACTAGCGGGGGGGCGATCTATACGCAGTATTTT.

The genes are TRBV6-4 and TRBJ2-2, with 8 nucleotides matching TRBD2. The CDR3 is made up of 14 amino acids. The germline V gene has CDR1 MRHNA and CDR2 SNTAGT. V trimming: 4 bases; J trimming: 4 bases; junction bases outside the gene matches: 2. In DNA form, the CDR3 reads TGTGCCAGCAGTGCTGCGGGAGGCACCGGGGAGCTGTTTTTT. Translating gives CASSAAGGTGELFF.

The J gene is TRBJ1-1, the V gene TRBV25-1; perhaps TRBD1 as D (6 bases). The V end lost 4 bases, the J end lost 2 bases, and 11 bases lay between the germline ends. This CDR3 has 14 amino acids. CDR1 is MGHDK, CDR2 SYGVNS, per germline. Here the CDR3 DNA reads TGTGCCAGCAGTGGAGACAGGCCCAACACTGAAGCTTTCTTT. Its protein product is CASSGDRPNTEAFF.

The chain's CDR3 is CASSTTPVQVGYTF. The CDR3 DNA sequence: TGTGCCAGTAGTACGACGCCTGTACAGGTTGGCTACACCTTC. The chain couples TRBV19 to TRBJ1-2; a possible D gene is TRBD1 (5 bases). This CDR3 contains 14 residues. CDR1 is LNHDA, CDR2 SQIVND, per germline (reference sequence). V was clipped by 4 bases and J by 7 bases, with 16 bases between them.

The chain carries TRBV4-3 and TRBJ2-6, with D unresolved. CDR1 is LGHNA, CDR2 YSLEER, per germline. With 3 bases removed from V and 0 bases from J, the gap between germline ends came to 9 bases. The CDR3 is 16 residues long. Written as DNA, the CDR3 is TGCGCCAGCAGCCAGATGCGGTTCTCTGGGGCCAACGTCCTGACTTTC. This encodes CASSQMRFSGANVLTF.